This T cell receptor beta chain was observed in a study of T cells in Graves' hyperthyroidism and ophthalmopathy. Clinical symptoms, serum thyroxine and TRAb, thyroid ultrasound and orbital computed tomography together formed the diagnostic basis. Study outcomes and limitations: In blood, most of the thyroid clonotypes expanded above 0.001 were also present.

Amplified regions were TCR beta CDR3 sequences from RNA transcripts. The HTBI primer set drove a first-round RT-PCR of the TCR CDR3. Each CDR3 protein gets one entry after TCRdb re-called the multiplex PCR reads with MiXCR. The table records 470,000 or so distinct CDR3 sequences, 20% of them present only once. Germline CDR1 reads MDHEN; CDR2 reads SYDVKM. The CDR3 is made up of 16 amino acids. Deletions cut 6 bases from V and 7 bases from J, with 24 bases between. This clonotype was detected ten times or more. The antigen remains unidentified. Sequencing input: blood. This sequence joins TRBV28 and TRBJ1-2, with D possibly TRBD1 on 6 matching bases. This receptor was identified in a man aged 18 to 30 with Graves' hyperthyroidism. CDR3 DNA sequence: TGTGCCAGCAGCCCACTGGGGGCAGTAGGTCTAAGTGGCTACACCTTC. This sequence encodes CASSPLGAVGLSGYTF.